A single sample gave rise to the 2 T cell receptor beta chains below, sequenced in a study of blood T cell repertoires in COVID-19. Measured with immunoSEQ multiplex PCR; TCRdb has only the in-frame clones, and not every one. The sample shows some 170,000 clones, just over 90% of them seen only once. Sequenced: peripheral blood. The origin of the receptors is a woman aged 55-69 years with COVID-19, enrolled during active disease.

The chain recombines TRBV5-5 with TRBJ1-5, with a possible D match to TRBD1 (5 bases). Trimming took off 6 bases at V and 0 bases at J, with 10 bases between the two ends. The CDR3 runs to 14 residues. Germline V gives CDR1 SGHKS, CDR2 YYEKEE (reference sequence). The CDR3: CASMAGYSNQPQHF. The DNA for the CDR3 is TGTGCCAGCATGGCAGGGTATAGCAATCAGCCCCAGCATTTT.

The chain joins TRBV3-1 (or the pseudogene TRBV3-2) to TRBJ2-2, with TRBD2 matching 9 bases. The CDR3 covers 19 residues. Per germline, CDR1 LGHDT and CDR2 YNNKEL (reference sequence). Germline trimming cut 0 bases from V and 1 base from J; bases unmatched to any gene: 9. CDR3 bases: TGTGCCAGCAGCCAAGATTCCCAACTAGCGGGTATGAACACCGGGGAGCTGTTTTTT. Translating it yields CASSQDSQLAGMNTGELFF.